The present T cell receptor (beta chain) was sequenced within a study of T cell responses to AZD1222 COVID-19 vaccine. The CDR3 is 14 amino acids. Germline V lookup: CDR1 MGHRA, CDR2 YSYEKL. Trimming pared 0 bases from V and 4 bases from J, leaving 7 bases between. Sequenced by immunoSEQ multiplex PCR; TCRdb stores in-frame clones only, minus some. The repertoire has about 150,000 clones, 90% to 95% of them found once; the top ten carry 6.5% to 8.5%. This clone was recorded only once. No antigen is known for it. General study results and limits: Clonal diversity was possibly underestimated, and the donors were mostly white British, with more females. Nearly half of spike-specific TCRs reportedly go after variant regions that carry no mutations. At study baseline, merely six AZD1222 recipients were seropositive. Vaccine-related CD4 TCRs covered spike, predominating at 160-218 and 743-854.

The chain couples TRBV4-1 to TRBJ1-5; D gene uncertain. This clonotype originated in an adult who received the AZD1222 COVID-19 vaccine. Sequenced here: peripheral blood, sampled 28 days after the second AZD1222 dose. CDR3 region: CASSQESRNQPQHF. In DNA, the CDR3 is TGCGCCAGCAGCCAAGAAAGTAGGAATCAGCCCCAGCATTTT.